Shown below are 26 T cell receptor beta chains from a single sample sequenced in a study of T cells after yellow fever vaccination. One entry per CDR3 protein results from TCRdb running MiXCR on the 5' RACE reads. This sample has 450,000 to 550,000 distinct CDR3 sequences, with about a fifth found just once. Sequenced material: PBMCs, taken less than 25 days after the first yellow fever vaccination. The origin of the receptors is a man younger than 35 who received the YFV17D yellow fever vaccine.

The chain uses TRBV5-1 and TRBJ2-1; D is ambiguous. Germline assignment: CDR1 SGHRS and CDR2 YFSETQ. Trimming took off 4 bases at V and 7 bases at J, with 15 bases between the two ends. This CDR3 is 14 amino acids long. Here the CDR3 reads CASSAYGEENEQFF. The CDR3 coding sequence is TGCGCCAGCAGCGCCTATGGGGAAGAGAATGAGCAGTTCTTC. The variable domain in full, completed from reference TRBV5-1 and TRBJ2-1, reads KAGVTQTPRYLIKTRGQQVTLSCSPISGHRSVSWYQQTPGQGLQFLFEYFSETQRNKGNFPGRFSGRQFSNSRSEMNVSTLELGDSALYLCASSAYGEENEQFFGPGTRLTVL.

This clonotype showed up just a few times. The chain joins TRBV5-1 to TRBJ2-7; TRBD1 matches 7 bases. The V gene's germline CDR1 is SGHRS and CDR2 YFSETQ. This CDR3 region has 16 residues. J was trimmed by 2 bases and V by 2 bases; bases with no gene match: 10. CDR3 nucleotide sequence: TGCGCCAGCAGCTTCGGGACCGGACAGGCAGCCTACGAGCAGTACTTC. This encodes CASSFGTGQAAYEQYF.

The sample holds a few counts of this clonotype. The gene calls are TRBV4-2 and TRBJ2-7; the D gene is possibly TRBD1 (6 bases). The V gene lost 1 base and the J gene lost 4 bases, with 11 bases spanning the gap. This CDR3 contains 14 residues. CDR1 and CDR2 (germline): LGHNA, YNFKEQ. The DNA for the CDR3 is TGTGCCAGCAGCCAAGGTTTAGACAGGTACGAGCAGTACGTC. Its protein product is CASSQGLDRYEQYV.

The chain recombines TRBV11-1 with TRBJ2-3, with a possible D match to TRBD2 (6 bases). This CDR3 has 17 amino acids. The germline gives CDR1 SGHAT, CDR2 FQDESV (reference sequence). Deletions cut 4 bases from V and 3 bases from J, with 20 bases between. The CDR3 is CASSSGGLLLLTDTQYF. DNA of the CDR3: TGTGCCAGCAGCTCCGGGGGACTTCTTCTTCTAACAGATACGCAGTATTTT. The complete variable domain, with remaining parts taken from reference TRBV11-1 and TRBJ2-3, reads EAEVAQSPRYKITEKSQAVAFWCDPISGHATLYWYRQILGQGPELLVQFQDESVVDDSQLPKDRFSAERLKGVDSTLKIQPAELGDSAMYLCASSSGGLLLLTDTQYFGPGTRLTVL.

This clonotype was counted ten times or more. The gene calls are TRBV29-1 and TRBJ1-1; D is uncertain. V lost 6 bases and J lost 4, with 15 bases in between. In germline, CDR1 is SQVTM, CDR2 ANQGSEA. The CDR3 extends over 13 amino acids. Here the CDR3 DNA reads TGCAGCGTGACGGACGCCGGGAGCACTGAAGCTTTCTTT. Its translation is CSVTDAGSTEAFF.

The count of this clonotype is one. The chain uses TRBV29-1 and TRBJ1-3, with 7 bases aligning to TRBD1. Trimming cost V 5 bases and J 2 bases; bases outside gene matches: 3. The CDR3 has 13 residues. The germline V gene has CDR1 SQVTM and CDR2 ANQGSEA. The CDR3 loop is CSVSQGPGNTIYF. The CDR3 bases are TGCAGCGTTTCACAGGGGCCTGGAAACACCATATATTTT. Full variable domain (rest looked up from reference TRBV29-1 and TRBJ1-3): SAVISQKPSRDICQRGTSLTIQCQVDSQVTMMFWYRQQPGQSLTLIATANQGSEATYESGFVIDKFPISRPNLTFSTLTVSNMSPEDSSIYLCSVSQGPGNTIYFGEGSWLTVV.

The V call is TRBV21-1, the J call TRBJ2-7; no check of the table's D call, TRBD1, against the DNA was made. TRBV21-1 is labeled a pseudogene. CDR3 length: 16 residues. The CDR3, as DNA: TGTGCCAGCAGCAAGTCCTACCGGGACAGGGACCAGGAGCAGTACTTC. Its translation: CASSKSYRDRDQEQYF.

This clonotype showed up just a few times. The chain links TRBV29-1 to TRBJ1-2; tentatively, D is TRBD1 (6 bases). Germline-derived CDR1 and CDR2 are SQVTM and ANQGSEA. Trimming took off 3 bases at V and 3 bases at J, with 26 bases between the two ends. The CDR3 is 18 residues long. CDR3 loop: CSVDFFLKLGTFDYGYTF. The CDR3 bases are TGCAGCGTTGACTTCTTCTTAAAATTAGGGACATTTGACTATGGCTACACCTTC.

This clonotype was counted between two and nine times. V is TRBV12-3 or TRBV12-4 and J is TRBJ2-7; D tentatively fits TRBD1 or TRBD2 (5 bases each). The length of the CDR3 is 14 residues. V was trimmed by 1 base and J by 0 bases, leaving 7 bases between them. CDR3 loop: CASSLDGTSYEQYF. Here the CDR3 DNA reads TGTGCCAGCAGTTTAGATGGGACCTCCTACGAGCAGTACTTC.

V gene TRBV25-1 combines with J gene TRBJ2-1; TRBD1 might be the D (5 bases). V was trimmed by 3 bases and J by 8 bases, leaving 14 bases between them. Germline V gene lookup returns CDR1 MGHDK and CDR2 SYGVNS. This CDR3 is 14 amino acids long. CDR3 sequence (DNA): TGTGCCAGCAGTGAGGGGCAGGGCCGGGATGAGCAGTTCTTC. It specifies CASSEGQGRDEQFF.

V is TRBV2 and J is TRBJ2-7; tentatively, D is TRBD2 (5 bases). Germline V gene sequence: CDR1 SNHLY, CDR2 FYNNEI. Deletions cut 4 bases from V and 6 bases from J, with 13 bases between. The CDR3 runs 13 residues. The CDR3 bases are TGTGCCAGCAGTGGAGACGGGAATGGCGAGCAGTACGTC. This codes for CASSGDGNGEQYV.

This clonotype was picked up a small number of times. The V and J genes are TRBV2 and TRBJ2-3; TRBD1 matches 7 bases. CDR3 size: 14 residues. Germline CDR1 and CDR2: SNHLY and FYNNEI. With 5 bases clipped from V and 2 bases from J, the junction kept 4 bases outside the gene matches. Here the CDR3 reads CASSTDRLTDTQYF. The CDR3 DNA is TGTGCCAGCAGTACGGACAGGCTCACAGATACGCAGTATTTT.

The chain has TRBV6-2 or TRBV6-3 and TRBJ1-2; TRBD1 agrees at 7 bases. The CDR3 runs to 14 residues. Losses at the gene ends were 6 bases for V and 1 base for J; bases not matched to a gene: 5. Germline CDR1 is MNHEY and CDR2 is SVGEGT. The chain's CDR3 is CASRTGAGNYGYTF. The CDR3 nucleotides read TGTGCCAGCAGAACAGGGGCCGGTAACTATGGCTACACCTTC.

This clonotype occurred many times. The chain links TRBV3-1 to TRBJ2-7, with D hard to call. This CDR3 is built from 12 residues. The V and J ends lost 3 bases and 8 bases respectively, with 11 bases between them. Germline CDR1 LGHDT, CDR2 YNNKEL (reference sequence). The CDR3 sequence is CASSHESRQQYF. The CDR3 DNA sequence: TGTGCCAGCAGCCATGAGAGCAGGCAGCAGTACTTC.

The J gene is TRBJ2-1, the V gene TRBV7-9; D is undetermined. V was cut by 0 bases and J by 7 bases, with 7 bases left in between. CDR3 length equals 13 residues. CDR1 is SEHNR and CDR2 is FQNEAQ in the germline V gene (reference sequence). CDR3 bases: TGTGCCAGCAGCTTAGCATTCTGGAATGAGCAGTTCTTC. Its translation: CASSLAFWNEQFF.

This clonotype occurred a few times. The chain recombines TRBV7-9 with TRBJ1-2; 7 nucleotides align to TRBD1. The CDR3 length is 14 residues. V lost 3 bases to trimming and J lost 7 bases; unmatched junction nucleotides: 8. The germline V gene has CDR1 SEHNR and CDR2 FQNEAQ (reference sequence). CDR3: CASSFWDRRGGYTF. The CDR3 bases are TGTGCCAGCAGCTTTTGGGACAGAAGGGGTGGCTACACCTTC.

The sample holds a few counts of this clonotype. V is TRBV9 and J is TRBJ2-2; tentatively, D is TRBD1 (5 bases). Per the germline V gene, CDR1 is SGDLS and CDR2 is YYNGEE. V lost 1 base and J lost 4, with 11 bases in between. This CDR3 region has 15 residues. The CDR3 nucleotides read TGTGCCAGCAGCGTAAGGGAAGGGGTCACCGGGGAGCTGTTTTTT. Protein sequence: CASSVREGVTGELFF.

The chain links TRBV19 to TRBJ2-1, with TRBD1 matching over 8 bases. The germline V gene encodes CDR1 LNHDA and CDR2 SQIVND (reference sequence). This CDR3 is 15 amino acids long. V dropped 7 bases and J dropped 10; count of bases not matched to a gene: 15. CDR3: CASTQGRGRRGEQFF. The CDR3 nucleotides read TGTGCCAGTACCCAAGGCAGGGGGCGTCGGGGCGAGCAGTTCTTC.

Comment on this clonotype: Since a much larger clone is just one base distant, this may be a read error. This chain joins TRBV7-6 and TRBJ2-1, with 8 bases lining up with TRBD1. This CDR3 has 15 amino acids. Per the germline V gene, CDR1 is SGHVS and CDR2 is FNYEAQ. The DNA for the CDR3 is TGTGCCACCAGCGTTGGGACAGGCGGGTACAATGAGCAGTTCTTC. It encodes CATSVGTGGYNEQFF.

This clonotype appeared many times. The gene calls are TRBV5-5 and TRBJ2-3; 15 positions match TRBD2. Germline values: CDR1 SGHKS, CDR2 YYEKEE (reference sequence). J lost 2 bases, V lost 4 bases, and 5 bases had no gene match. This CDR3 region has 17 residues. The CDR3 nucleotides read TGTGCCAGCAGCCCCGGGACTAGCGGGGGGTACACAGATACGCAGTATTTT. Protein sequence: CASSPGTSGGYTDTQYF.

This clonotype has more than one count but fewer than ten. J is TRBJ2-2 and V is TRBV7-9; D call uncertain. V dropped 8 bases and J dropped 2 bases, with 15 bases sitting between them. This CDR3 is 15 amino acids long. In germline, CDR1 is SEHNR, CDR2 FQNEAQ (reference sequence). This CDR3 reads CASPKRVLNTGELFF. For the CDR3, the DNA is TGTGCCAGCCCAAAACGGGTCTTAAACACCGGGGAGCTGTTTTTT.

The V and J genes are TRBV12-3 or TRBV12-4 and TRBJ1-1; tentatively, D is TRBD1 (6 bases). Deletions cut 5 bases from V and 4 bases from J, with 17 bases between. The CDR3 extends over 15 amino acids. The CDR3 DNA sequence: TGTGCCAGCAGTAAGGGGGACATCGTGGGCACTGAAGCTTTCTTT. It codes for CASSKGDIVGTEAFF.

This clonotype was observed a handful of times. This chain uses TRBV11-2 with TRBJ2-2; D gene ambiguous. V lost 6 bases and J lost 3, with 8 bases in between. Looked up from germline, CDR1 is SGHAT and CDR2 is FQNNGV. This CDR3 is built from 13 residues. Here the CDR3 reads CASRPRYTGELFF. CDR3 in DNA: TGTGCCAGCAGACCGCGGTACACCGGGGAGCTGTTTTTT.

This clonotype has just a few counts. The rearrangement links TRBV18 to TRBJ1-6; D might be TRBD1 (5 bases). The CDR3 has 15 amino acids. V shed 2 bases and J shed 8 bases, with 13 bases lying between them. CDR1 and CDR2 (germline): KGHSH, LQKENI. CDR3 nucleotides: TGTGCCAGCTCACCAGCCGGGTCGACAGATTCACCCCTCCACTTT. Amino acid sequence: CASSPAGSTDSPLHF.

The chain links TRBV28 to TRBJ2-3; D remains unclear. The CDR3 extends over 14 amino acids. CDR1 and CDR2 from the germline V gene are MDHEN and SYDVKM. V gave up 8 bases and J gave up 5 bases, with 17 bases separating them. Here the CDR3 DNA reads TGTGCCAGCGGTAGTGGTGGGGTTCAAGATACGCAGTATTTT. Its translation: CASGSGGVQDTQYF.

The rearrangement uses TRBV5-8 and TRBJ1-2; D not certain. The CDR3 has 14 amino acids. V lost 7 bases and J lost 2, with 15 bases in between. Germline CDR1 and CDR2: SGHTS and YDEGEE. The CDR3 DNA sequence: TGTGCCAGCGAACCCCGGACGGCCAACTATGGCTACACCTTC. This translates into CASEPRTANYGYTF.